The clone carrying this T cell receptor beta chain has ten or more counts. Germline V gene data show CDR1 as LNHDA and CDR2 as SQIVND (reference sequence). V was clipped by 8 bases and J by 1 base, with 14 bases between them. The CDR3 contains 14 residues. In the authors' methods: Estimation of nucleated cell counts relied on the amplification of reference gene primers. Produced via immunoSEQ multiplex PCR; TCRdb's table is partial and in-frame only. That table furnishes V, J and clone size, whereas the DNA furnished D and trimming. The top ten clones hold 2.2% of a sample with 100,000 to 150,000 clones, almost 70% of them seen once. The data stem from a study of blood T cell repertoires in COVID-19. Across the study: From the United States, Italy and Spain came samples of acute and convalescent COVID-19. T cells, B-cell-depleted T cells, or PBMCs provided the cDNA or gDNA that served as material.

The genes are TRBV19 and TRBJ1-1, with D possibly TRBD1 on 5 matching bases. Material: peripheral blood. The clonotype originates from a woman aged 70 to 79 with acute or convalescent COVID-19. The CDR3 reads CASQISRGNTEAFF. CDR3 coding DNA: TGTGCCAGTCAGATAAGTAGGGGGAACACTGAAGCTTTCTTT.